This TCR beta chain was recovered during a study of cytomegalovirus exposure and HLA in healthy donors. Both 60 Vbeta primers and 13 Jbeta primers went into the PCR. TCRdb's table, derived via immunoSEQ multiplex PCR, lists solely in-frame clones and lacks some. Of 150,000 to 200,000 clones in the sample, more than 65% were seen once. Of note for this clone: What it binds is unknown.

General study results and limits: As a later analysis revealed, the rate of TCR association differed by HLA locus, with DRB1 most and HLA-C fewest. Data from an earlier analysis indicated that most TCR beta V segments were productive either about 90% or about 30% of the time. A cluster of highly shared sequence variants was likely a sequencing artifact. The authors enumerated over 150 TCR beta chains as linked to cytomegalovirus.

The germline V gene has CDR1 MDHEN and CDR2 SYDVKM. V dropped 4 bases and J dropped 4 bases, with 13 bases sitting between them. The CDR3 runs 14 residues. The chain recombines TRBV28 with TRBJ1-2, with D possibly TRBD1 on 5 matching bases. The receptor's source is a man aged 50-60 years in good health and CMV-seronegative. The sample taken for sequencing was PBMCs. In DNA, the CDR3 is TGTGCCAGCAGTTCAGGGAAGCTTGTCTATGGCTACACCTTC. It yields the protein CASSSGKLVYGYTF.